This TCR beta chain was documented in a study of T cell responses to AZD1222 COVID-19 vaccine (dated by TCRdb to the early 2020s). In the study overall: A total of around 240 trial participants underwent TCR sequencing, of whom about 200 received two doses of AZD1222 and some 26 received two doses of the MenACWY control vaccine. Trial participants were enrolled by age into 18-55, 56-69 and 70-plus year subgroups, with approximately 150, 30 and 60 TCR-sequenced participants respectively. Paper-wide results and their limitations: No day 14 peak-response samples were available, so repertoires were characterized only after the peak T cell response. Spike-specific TCR breadth and depth rose significantly after two AZD1222 doses compared with day 0 and with MenACWY recipients. Most participants were white British and females outnumbered males, and the authors suggested that clonal diversity may have been underestimated. Reportedly, close to half of the unique spike-specific TCRs recognized epitopes lying outside the regions that are mutated in the B.1.351 and B.1.1.7 variants. In the small 56-69-year group, the increase in depth fell short of significance, most likely because of low power. Conclusions about previously exposed vaccinees are limited, since just five to seven AZD1222 recipients were seropositive for SARS-CoV-2 at baseline. Vaccine-associated CD4 TCRs spanned the whole spike protein, with dominant responses in regions 160-218 and 743-854.

The CDR3 regions of human TCRbeta chains were subjected to immunosequencing. For the original study's pipeline: Repertoire TCRs were checked for matches against a reference library of SARS-CoV-2-specific TCRs that had been generated using the MIRA antigen-specificity platform. Breadth was defined as the fraction of unique TCRs that were SARS-CoV-2-associated, and depth was defined as the fraction of total T cells that were SARS-CoV-2-associated. Using the MIRA data, each spike-specific TCR was assigned both to the spike region to which the TCR was reactive and to a CD4 or CD8 class. Log10-transformed breadth and depth values were compared by one-way ANOVA with Sidak's multiple comparisons tests. In its TCRdb copy, this immuneACCESS table keeps in-frame sequences only and misses some clones. Where compared with another copy, unresolved V genes explain less than half of these, and the others have no known cause. V and J calls and clone size are copied from that table; D and trimming were computed from the DNA. Recorded for this sample are around 120,000 clones; about 85% of them occurred a single time. Of the sample, over 2% falls within the top ten clones.

The time point tag for this specimen amounts to: about 28 days (+/-7) after the second vaccine dose. AZD1222 recipients given second doses at about 4 weeks or at about 12 weeks were pooled, since spike-specific TCR depth and breadth were not found to differ between the two schedules. Vaccinee samples came from UK trials COV001 and COV002, including a single-blind randomized controlled phase 2/3 trial of AZD1222 (ChAdOx1 nCoV-19) in healthy adults. For TCRbeta chain sequencing, PBMC samples were collected from trial participants at day 0 and at day 28 after the second dose. Turning to this clone: Which antigen it targets is not known. No quality values exist for individual bases; no much larger clone is one base distant.

The CDR3, from cysteine to phenylalanine, totals 16 residues. Here the CDR3 DNA is all that survives: 48 bases in frame from base 1. Germline trimming: 3 bases from V, 4 bases from J; junction bases outside gene matches: 9. CDR1 and CDR2, looked up from the germline V gene, are SGHRS and YFSETQ. The rearranged segments are TRBV5-1 and TRBJ2-2, and 7 junctional nucleotides match TRBD1. Sequences were derived from peripheral blood, sampled 28 days after the second AZD1222 dose. The receptor's source is an adult who received the AZD1222 COVID-19 vaccine. CDR3 sequence: CASSSFRGLGTGELFF. The sequence in DNA is TGCGCCAGCAGCTCGTTCAGGGGGTTAGGCACCGGGGAGCTGTTTTTT. Joined to the reference TRBV5-1 and TRBJ2-2 proteins, this CDR3 gives the full variable domain: KAGVTQTPRYLIKTRGQQVTLSCSPISGHRSVSWYQQTPGQGLQFLFEYFSETQRNKGNFPGRFSGRQFSNSRSEMNVSTLELGDSALYLCASSSFRGLGTGELFFGEGSRLTVL.